This TCR beta chain stems from a study of Ad26.COV2.S vaccination and SARS-CoV-2 variants. Study-wide points: For non-spike TCRs, breadth in vaccine recipients resembled that in placebo recipients. Vaccinees showed greater spike-specific TCR breadth than placebo recipients.

The V segment lost 8 bases and the J segment 2 bases; nucleotides outside the gene matches: 5. This CDR3 comprises 13 residues. Germline V gene data show CDR1 as MNHEY and CDR2 as SMNVEV (reference sequence). Worth noting for this clone: Its antigen is not known.

The treatment was: around 19 received Ad26.COV2.S at low or high dose, single or two shots; 5 received placebo; per-sample allocation not given. Sampling was done on day 63 after the first vaccine or placebo injection. Clones were sequenced by immunoSEQ multiplex PCR, and TCRdb holds only the in-frame ones, with some missing. Of 350,000 to 600,000 clones listed, roughly 87% are singletons. The specimen comprised peripheral blood, sampled in a trial of Ad26.COV2.S vaccine versus placebo. V is TRBV27 and J is TRBJ1-2; 7 bases agree with TRBD1. This TCR was recovered from a person between 18 and 65 years old who received the Ad26.COV2.S COVID-19 vaccine or a placebo. DNA for the CDR3: TGTGCCAGCTCGGACAGGATAAACTATGGCTACACCTTC. Translating gives CASSDRINYGYTF.